Each of the 17 T cell receptor beta chains below was sequenced from the same sample in a study of CD8 T cells in ankylosing spondylitis. MiXCR was run by TCRdb on the 5' RACE reads, yielding one entry per CDR3 protein. The sample lists roughly 240,000 distinct CDR3 sequences; approximately 30% were seen once. Sequenced material: blood, either unsorted or a sorted T cell fraction (not recorded which). These receptor sequences come from a male donor with ankylosing spondylitis or in good health (not recorded which).

This chain uses TRBV27 with TRBJ1-2, with TRBD1 matching 8 bases. Per germline, CDR1 MNHEY and CDR2 SMNVEV (reference sequence). CDR3 size: 13 residues. V was pared by 5 bases and J by 7 bases, with 6 bases of the junction left unmatched. The CDR3 reads CASSITGGRGYTF. The CDR3 bases are TGTGCCAGCAGTATAACAGGGGGACGTGGCTACACCTTC.

In this sample, this clonotype turned up a few times. V usage is TRBV29-1 and J usage is TRBJ2-5; a possible D gene is TRBD2 (6 bases). The V end lost 4 bases, the J end lost 0 bases, and 12 bases lay between the germline ends. CDR1 and CDR2 from the germline V gene are SQVTM and ANQGSEA. The CDR3 length is 14 residues. For the CDR3, the DNA is TGCAGCGTTGTCTCGGGACTCAACCAAGAGACCCAGTACTTC. Translated: CSVVSGLNQETQYF.

This sequence joins TRBV12-3 or TRBV12-4 and TRBJ2-7; perhaps D is TRBD1 or TRBD2 (5 bases each). V was cut by 4 bases and J by 5 bases, with 18 bases left in between. The CDR3 length is 15 residues. The CDR3 DNA follows: TGTGCCAGCAGTTGGGGCCTGGGGGATGGCGACGAGCAGTACTTC. Translation: CASSWGLGDGDEQYF.

The V gene is TRBV5-6, the J gene TRBJ2-1, with D perhaps TRBD2 (6 bases). The CDR3 is 16 residues long. The V end was cut by 4 bases, the J end by 3 bases, with 17 bases between. Germline-derived CDR1 and CDR2 are SGHDT and YYEEEE. This CDR3 is CASSPVRGLLYNEQFF. The CDR3 coding sequence is TGTGCCAGCAGCCCCGTGCGGGGCCTCCTCTACAATGAGCAGTTCTTC.

The genes are TRBV5-6 and TRBJ2-5; 12 positions agree with TRBD1. The CDR3 has 14 residues. Per the germline V gene, CDR1 is SGHDT and CDR2 is YYEEEE. Unmatched junction bases numbered 3, after V lost 4 bases and J lost 5 bases. As DNA, the CDR3 is TGTGCCAGCAGCAGGGACAGGGGGCGTGAGACCCAGTACTTC. Its translation: CASSRDRGRETQYF.

This clonotype has just a few counts. This sequence joins TRBV5-1 and TRBJ1-2, with D possibly TRBD1 on 5 matching bases. CDR1 and CDR2 (germline): SGHRS, YFSETQ. V gave up 0 bases and J gave up 6 bases, with 15 bases separating them. This CDR3 contains 15 residues. DNA of the CDR3: TGCGCCAGCAGCTTGGAGGAGGGCAGGGCGAATGGCTACACCTTC. It is translated as CASSLEEGRANGYTF.

This clonotype has more than one count but fewer than ten. The chain employs TRBV20-1 and TRBJ2-1; no definite D call. CDR3 length: 12 amino acids. Trimming shortened V by 6 bases and J by 4 bases, and 10 bases separated the two germline ends. Germline V gene sequence: CDR1 DFQATT, CDR2 SNEGSKA (reference sequence). CDR3: CSARKVYNEQFF. The DNA for the CDR3 is TGCAGTGCCCGGAAGGTGTACAATGAGCAGTTCTTC.

This clonotype was seen a few times. The V gene is TRBV6-2 or TRBV6-3, the J gene TRBJ2-7; tentatively, D is TRBD1 (5 bases). This CDR3 is built from 12 residues. CDR1 is MNHEY and CDR2 is SVGEGT in the germline V gene. V was shortened by 10 bases and J by 0 bases, with 10 bases between the two germline ends. CDR3 sequence: CAIATASYEQYF. The CDR3 bases are TGTGCCATTGCGACAGCCTCCTACGAGCAGTACTTC.

This clonotype was seen a few times. The V gene is TRBV27, the J gene TRBJ2-5; 10 nucleotides line up with TRBD2. The CDR3 is 15 residues long. J gave up 0 bases and V 6 bases, and 4 bases lay outside the gene matches. CDR1 MNHEY and CDR2 SMNVEV come from the germline V gene (reference sequence). The CDR3, as DNA: TGTGCCAGCAGCGGACTAGCGGAGTACCAAGAGACCCAGTACTTC. It is translated as CASSGLAEYQETQYF.

This clonotype has just a few counts. The rearrangement joins TRBV5-1 to TRBJ2-7, with D unresolved. This CDR3 contains 16 residues. CDR1 and CDR2 (germline): SGHRS, YFSETQ. Between the trimmed V and J ends, which lost 0 bases and 0 bases, there was a span of 13 bases. This chain's CDR3 is CASSLGSSKPSYEQYF. In DNA form, the CDR3 reads TGCGCCAGCAGCTTGGGGAGTAGCAAACCCTCCTACGAGCAGTACTTC.

The chain uses TRBV3-1 and TRBJ2-2; no firm D call. The V gene lost 4 bases and the J gene lost 7 bases, with 10 bases spanning the gap. The CDR3 loop spans 13 amino acids. The germline V gene encodes CDR1 LGHDT and CDR2 YNNKEL (reference sequence). The CDR3 loop is CASSPIRDGELFF. The CDR3 DNA is TGTGCCAGCAGCCCAATTAGGGACGGGGAGCTGTTTTTT.

This clonotype was detected a few times. The V gene is TRBV13, the J gene TRBJ2-3; 9 nucleotides line up with TRBD2. The CDR3 is made up of 15 amino acids. From germline, CDR1 is PRHDT and CDR2 FYEKMQ (reference sequence). The V gene end was trimmed by 4 bases and the J gene end by 1 base; junction bases not matched to a gene: 3. The CDR3 DNA reads as TGTGCCAGCAGCTCTAGCGGGACCCGCACAGATACGCAGTATTTT. It yields the protein CASSSSGTRTDTQYF. The full variable domain, its missing parts supplied by reference TRBV13 and TRBJ2-3, is AAGVIQSPRHLIKEKRETATLKCYPIPRHDTVYWYQQGPGQDPQFLISFYEKMQSDKGSIPDRFSAQQFSDYHSELNMSSLELGDSALYFCASSSSGTRTDTQYFGPGTRLTVL.

This clonotype appeared a few times. The gene calls are TRBV20-1 and TRBJ1-5; a weak D match, TRBD1 (5 bases). V was clipped by 0 bases and J by 2 bases, with 14 bases between them. This CDR3 is 16 amino acids long. The germline V gene has CDR1 DFQATT and CDR2 SNEGSKA (reference sequence). For the CDR3, the DNA is TGCAGTGCTAGAGATATAAGGCAGGGAGGCAATCAGCCCCAGCATTTT. This encodes CSARDIRQGGNQPQHF.

J is TRBJ2-7 and V is TRBV12-3 or TRBV12-4; D not resolved. V gave up 7 bases and J gave up 0 bases, with 13 bases separating them. The CDR3 totals 14 residues. This CDR3 reads CASNQIGNSYEQYF. DNA of the CDR3: TGTGCCAGCAACCAAATAGGGAACTCCTACGAGCAGTACTTC.

This clonotype was observed a few times. V is TRBV10-2 and J is TRBJ2-1; TRBD1 might be the D (5 bases). The CDR3 loop spans 14 amino acids. V gave up 8 bases and J gave up 4 bases, with 15 bases separating them. Germline V gives CDR1 WSHSY, CDR2 SAAADI. The CDR3: CASEGVPNYNEQFF. DNA for the CDR3: TGCGCCAGCGAAGGGGTTCCGAATTACAATGAGCAGTTCTTC.

This chain uses TRBV20-1 with TRBJ1-5; 9 bases are shared with TRBD1. Per germline, CDR1 DFQATT and CDR2 SNEGSKA (reference sequence). J lost 11 bases, V lost 3 bases, and 5 bases had no gene match. The CDR3 consists of 12 residues. The CDR3 bases are TGCAGTGCTAGGGGACAGGGTCCCGCCCAGCATTTT. This encodes CSARGQGPAQHF.

The V gene is TRBV12-3 or TRBV12-4, the J gene TRBJ2-7; D is possibly TRBD2 (5 bases). Trimming stripped 2 bases from V and 6 bases from J, with 11 bases between. The CDR3 extends over 13 amino acids. Here the CDR3 DNA reads TGTGCCAGCAGTTTATTACCGGGGAGCGAGCAGTACTTC. Protein: CASSLLPGSEQYF.